The 2 T cell receptor beta chains listed next were all sequenced from one sample in a study of cytotoxic CD8 clonotypes in ibrutinib-treated CLL. Using immunoSEQ multiplex PCR, the repertoire was profiled, and TCRdb retains in-frame clones only, with some absent. The sample yields 150,000 or so clones, approximately 85% seen once. The sequencing used PBMCs, collected after 24 months of ibrutinib treatment. The receptors stem from a human donor with chronic lymphocytic leukemia.

The genes are TRBV5-1 and TRBJ2-7; D might be TRBD1 (7 bases). The CDR3 contains 18 residues. The V gene's germline CDR1 is SGHRS and CDR2 YFSETQ. Between the trimmed V and J ends, which lost 0 bases and 0 bases, there was a span of 19 bases. The CDR3 is CASSLDWPAGQSSYEQYF. CDR3 coding DNA: TGCGCCAGCAGCTTGGATTGGCCGGCGGGACAGAGCTCCTACGAGCAGTACTTC.

The J gene is TRBJ2-7, the V gene TRBV5-5, with 8 positions matching TRBD1. Germline CDR1 and CDR2: SGHKS and YYEKEE (reference sequence). This CDR3 is 14 amino acids long. V lost 6 bases and J lost 2; bases outside the gene matches: 7. The DNA for the CDR3 is TGTGCCAGCACCTGGACAGGGAGCACCTACGAGCAGTACTTC. Protein sequence: CASTWTGSTYEQYF. The variable domain in full, with the rest retrieved from reference TRBV5-5 and TRBJ2-7, is DAGVTQSPTHLIKTRGQQVTLRCSPISGHKSVSWYQQVLGQGPQFIFQYYEKEERGRGNFPDRFSARQFPNYSSELNVNALLLGDSALYLCASTWTGSTYEQYFGPGTRLTVT.